These T cell receptor beta chains were read from a single sample in a study of preoperative IRX-2 immunotherapy in early breast cancer. Produced via immunoSEQ multiplex PCR; TCRdb's table is partial and in-frame only. This sample has roughly 34,000 clones, with roughly 89% found just once. Sequenced here: tumor tissue, sampled after IRX-2 immunotherapy. Source of these receptors: a human donor with breast cancer. Both conserved end residues are part of each CDR3. D genes are given only for firm matches. Clone size is stated in some rows and not others, as once, few, many or a class when expanded.

d_call: NA; v_call: TRBV18; clone_size: NA; cdr3_length: 17; j_call: TRBJ1-1; cdr3_aa: CASSPPKIGTANTEAFF; cdr3_nt: TGTGCCAGCTCACCACCGAAAATCGGGACGGCGAACACTGAAGCTTTCTTT
d_call: TRBD1; v_call: TRBV11-3; clone_size: once; cdr3_length: 15; j_call: TRBJ2-2; cdr3_aa: CASSFDRADTGELFF; cdr3_nt: TGTGCCAGCAGCTTCGACAGGGCCGACACCGGGGAGCTGTTTTTT
d_call: NA; v_call: TRBV5-1; clone_size: NA; cdr3_length: 15; j_call: TRBJ1-5; cdr3_aa: CASSPDGQTNQPQHF; cdr3_nt: TGCGCCAGCAGCCCGGACGGACAGACGAATCAGCCCCAGCATTTT
d_call: NA; v_call: TRBV23-1; clone_size: NA; cdr3_length: 14; j_call: TRBJ1-5; cdr3_aa: CASSHGRKNQPQHF; cdr3_nt: TGCGCCAGCAGCCATGGACGGAAAAATCAGCCCCAGCATTTT
d_call: TRBD1; v_call: TRBV11-3; clone_size: NA; cdr3_length: 16; j_call: TRBJ1-1; cdr3_aa: CASSPLDRAPYLEAFF; cdr3_nt: TGTGCCAGCAGCCCATTGGACAGGGCCCCATATTTAGAAGCTTTCTTT
d_call: TRBD1; v_call: TRBV7-7; clone_size: NA; cdr3_length: 15; j_call: TRBJ1-2; cdr3_aa: CASSLADRGAYGYTF; cdr3_nt: TGTGCCAGCAGCTTGGCGGACAGGGGGGCCTATGGCTACACCTTC
d_call: NA; v_call: TRBV30; clone_size: NA; cdr3_length: 14; j_call: TRBJ2-5; cdr3_aa: CAWSVQRSKETQYF; cdr3_nt: TGTGCCTGGAGTGTCCAGCGGAGCAAAGAGACCCAGTACTTC
d_call: NA; v_call: TRBV18; clone_size: NA; cdr3_length: 12; j_call: TRBJ1-2; cdr3_aa: CASSPRVTDYTF; cdr3_nt: TGTGCCAGCTCACCACGGGTGACAGACTACACCTTC
d_call: NA; v_call: TRBV6-8; clone_size: NA; cdr3_length: 15; j_call: TRBJ2-3; cdr3_aa: CASSYPGQSGDTQYF; cdr3_nt: TGTGCCAGCAGTTACCCGGGCCAATCGGGAGATACGCAGTATTTT
d_call: NA; v_call: TRBV1; clone_size: NA; cdr3_length: 14; j_call: TRBJ2-5; cdr3_aa: CASSPRRDQETQYF; cdr3_nt: TGCGCCAGCAGCCCCCGCCGGGATCAAGAGACCCAGTACTTC
d_call: TRBD1; v_call: TRBV11-3; clone_size: NA; cdr3_length: 14; j_call: TRBJ1-5; cdr3_aa: CASSQQTGNQPQHF; cdr3_nt: TGTGCCAGCAGCCAGCAGACAGGGAATCAGCCCCAGCATTTT
d_call: TRBD1; v_call: TRBV6-8; clone_size: NA; cdr3_length: 14; j_call: TRBJ1-1; cdr3_aa: CASRAGGMNTEAFF; cdr3_nt: TGTGCCAGCAGAGCAGGGGGGATGAACACTGAAGCTTTCTTT
d_call: NA; v_call: TRBV5-1; clone_size: NA; cdr3_length: 14; j_call: TRBJ1-2; cdr3_aa: CASSVDGTNYGYTF; cdr3_nt: TGCGCCAGCAGCGTCGACGGAACTAACTATGGCTACACCTTC
d_call: NA; v_call: TRBV18; clone_size: NA; cdr3_length: 13; j_call: TRBJ2-5; cdr3_aa: CASSQSGQETQYF; cdr3_nt: TGTGCCAGCTCACAATCAGGGCAGGAGACCCAGTACTTC
d_call: NA; v_call: TRBV5-1; clone_size: NA; cdr3_length: 14; j_call: TRBJ1-3; cdr3_aa: CASSFGVSGNTIYF; cdr3_nt: TGCGCCAGCAGCTTTGGAGTCTCTGGAAACACCATATATTTT
d_call: NA; v_call: TRBV5-1; clone_size: NA; cdr3_length: 14; j_call: TRBJ1-1; cdr3_aa: CASSLVWGDTEAFF; cdr3_nt: TGCGCCAGCAGCTTGGTTTGGGGGGACACTGAAGCTTTCTTT
d_call: NA; v_call: TRBV6-8; clone_size: few; cdr3_length: 14; j_call: TRBJ1-1; cdr3_aa: CASRGRVLGTEAFF; cdr3_nt: TGTGCCAGCAGGGGGCGGGTACTTGGCACTGAAGCTTTCTTT
d_call: NA; v_call: TRBV14; clone_size: NA; cdr3_length: 16; j_call: TRBJ1-2; cdr3_aa: CASSQVGDAAIYGYTF; cdr3_nt: TGTGCCAGCAGCCAAGTGGGGGATGCAGCAATCTATGGCTACACCTTC
d_call: NA; v_call: TRBV7-1; clone_size: NA; cdr3_length: 14; j_call: TRBJ2-3; cdr3_aa: CASSVGQPTDTQYF; cdr3_nt: TGTGCCAGCAGCGTCGGACAGCCCACAGATACGCAGTATTTT
d_call: NA; v_call: TRBV11-3; clone_size: NA; cdr3_length: 14; j_call: TRBJ2-2; cdr3_aa: CASSQGTNTGELFF; cdr3_nt: TGTGCCAGCAGCCAAGGGACAAACACCGGGGAGCTGTTTTTT
d_call: TRBD2; v_call: TRBV5-1; clone_size: NA; cdr3_length: 15; j_call: TRBJ2-3; cdr3_aa: CASSLTGGGADTQYF; cdr3_nt: TGCGCCAGCAGCTTGACGGGCGGGGGGGCAGATACGCAGTATTTT
d_call: NA; v_call: TRBV6-8; clone_size: NA; cdr3_length: 16; j_call: TRBJ1-3; cdr3_aa: CASSYSVVSSGNTIYF; cdr3_nt: TGTGCCAGCAGTTACTCCGTCGTTTCCTCTGGAAACACCATATATTTT
d_call: NA; v_call: TRBV15; clone_size: NA; cdr3_length: 19; j_call: TRBJ1-4; cdr3_aa: CATSRDLSATGAYAVKLFF; cdr3_nt: TGTGCCACCAGCAGAGATCTCTCCGCCACGGGGGCATACGCCGTAAAACTGTTTTTT
d_call: NA; v_call: TRBV6-4; clone_size: NA; cdr3_length: 11; j_call: TRBJ2-1; cdr3_aa: CASRFYNEQFF; cdr3_nt: TGTGCCAGCAGATTCTACAATGAGCAGTTCTTC
d_call: NA; v_call: TRBV6-8; clone_size: NA; cdr3_length: 15; j_call: TRBJ1-5; cdr3_aa: CASSDEGLSNQPQHF; cdr3_nt: TGTGCCAGCAGTGATGAAGGGCTCAGCAATCAGCCCCAGCATTTT
d_call: TRBD1; v_call: TRBV19; clone_size: NA; cdr3_length: 13; j_call: TRBJ2-7; cdr3_aa: CASTGTGTYEQYF; cdr3_nt: TGTGCCAGTACCGGGACAGGTACCTACGAGCAGTACTTC
d_call: TRBD1; v_call: TRBV6-8; clone_size: NA; cdr3_length: 15; j_call: TRBJ2-5; cdr3_aa: CASSLTGVGGETQYF; cdr3_nt: TGTGCCAGCAGTTTGACAGGGGTTGGGGGAGAGACCCAGTACTTC
d_call: TRBD1; v_call: TRBV19; clone_size: once; cdr3_length: 15; j_call: TRBJ1-3; cdr3_aa: CASSTSTGAGNTIYF; cdr3_nt: TGTGCCAGTAGTACCTCGACAGGGGCCGGAAACACCATATATTTT
d_call: TRBD1; v_call: TRBV5-1; clone_size: NA; cdr3_length: 15; j_call: TRBJ2-2; cdr3_aa: CASSETGVVGGELFF; cdr3_nt: TGCGCCAGCAGTGAGACAGGGGTAGTAGGCGGGGAGCTGTTTTTT
d_call: NA; v_call: TRBV5-1; clone_size: NA; cdr3_length: 18; j_call: TRBJ1-3; cdr3_aa: CASSKTVALRGSGNTIYF; cdr3_nt: TGCGCCAGCAGCAAAACCGTCGCCCTGCGGGGGTCCGGAAACACCATATATTTT
d_call: NA; v_call: TRBV12-5; clone_size: NA; cdr3_length: 15; j_call: TRBJ2-3; cdr3_aa: CASGLGGARTDTQYF; cdr3_nt: TGTGCTAGTGGTTTGGGTGGGGCGCGTACAGATACGCAGTATTTT
d_call: NA; v_call: TRBV27; clone_size: NA; cdr3_length: 18; j_call: TRBJ2-1; cdr3_aa: CASSLSPPGLLRGDEQFF; cdr3_nt: TGTGCCAGCAGTTTATCCCCACCGGGACTTCTTCGCGGGGATGAGCAGTTCTTC
d_call: TRBD2; v_call: TRBV11-3; clone_size: NA; cdr3_length: 20; j_call: TRBJ2-1; cdr3_aa: CASSVASGSSFVGSYNEQFF; cdr3_nt: TGTGCCAGCAGCGTGGCTAGCGGGAGTAGCTTCGTGGGGTCCTACAATGAGCAGTTCTTC
d_call: NA; v_call: TRBV11-3; clone_size: NA; cdr3_length: 15; j_call: TRBJ1-3; cdr3_aa: CASSLGGDSGNTIYF; cdr3_nt: TGTGCCAGCAGCTTAGGGGGGGACTCTGGAAACACCATATATTTT
d_call: NA; v_call: TRBV1; clone_size: NA; cdr3_length: 15; j_call: TRBJ1-1; cdr3_aa: CASSQHQTEDTEAFF; cdr3_nt: TGCGCCAGCAGCCAACATCAAACAGAGGACACTGAAGCTTTCTTT
d_call: NA; v_call: TRBV7-7; clone_size: NA; cdr3_length: 14; j_call: TRBJ1-3; cdr3_aa: CASSLGGSGNTIYF; cdr3_nt: TGTGCCAGCAGCTTGGGGGGGTCTGGAAACACCATATATTTT
d_call: TRBD1; v_call: TRBV19; clone_size: NA; cdr3_length: 13; j_call: TRBJ1-2; cdr3_aa: CASRAGTGFGYTF; cdr3_nt: TGTGCCAGTCGCGCCGGGACAGGGTTTGGCTACACCTTC
d_call: TRBD2; v_call: TRBV6-8; clone_size: NA; cdr3_length: 18; j_call: TRBJ2-1; cdr3_aa: CASRRTSGGAFWSNEQFF; cdr3_nt: TGTGCCAGCAGAAGGACTAGCGGGGGGGCGTTTTGGTCCAATGAGCAGTTCTTC
d_call: TRBD2; v_call: TRBV12-5; clone_size: NA; cdr3_length: 16; j_call: TRBJ2-1; cdr3_aa: CASRRLAGGAYNEQFF; cdr3_nt: TGTGCCAGCCGTAGACTAGCGGGGGGAGCATACAATGAGCAGTTCTTC
d_call: NA; v_call: TRBV7-2; clone_size: NA; cdr3_length: 13; j_call: TRBJ2-5; cdr3_aa: CASSSTGLETQYF; cdr3_nt: TGTGCCAGCAGCTCCACAGGGTTGGAGACCCAGTACTTC
d_call: NA; v_call: TRBV19; clone_size: NA; cdr3_length: 14; j_call: TRBJ2-1; cdr3_aa: CASARGASYNEQFF; cdr3_nt: TGTGCCAGCGCCAGGGGGGCGTCCTACAATGAGCAGTTCTTC
d_call: NA; v_call: TRBV6-1; clone_size: NA; cdr3_length: 18; j_call: TRBJ2-4; cdr3_aa: CASSEDLIGGRTKNIQYF; cdr3_nt: TGTGCCAGCAGTGAAGACCTAATAGGGGGGAGGACCAAAAACATTCAATACTTC
d_call: TRBD2; v_call: TRBV7-6; clone_size: NA; cdr3_length: 16; j_call: TRBJ2-2; cdr3_aa: CASSLGLAGGTGELFF; cdr3_nt: TGTGCCAGCAGCTTAGGGCTAGCGGGAGGGACCGGGGAGCTGTTTTTT
d_call: NA; v_call: TRBV11-3; clone_size: NA; cdr3_length: 17; j_call: TRBJ2-6; cdr3_aa: CASRRLEVVSGANVLTF; cdr3_nt: TGTGCCAGCAGGCGACTAGAGGTAGTGTCTGGGGCCAACGTCCTGACTTTC
d_call: TRBD2; v_call: TRBV18; clone_size: NA; cdr3_length: 15; j_call: TRBJ2-1; cdr3_aa: CASSPPGLAGEGGFF; cdr3_nt: TGTGCCAGCTCACCACCGGGACTAGCGGGAGAGGGAGGGTTCTTC
d_call: NA; v_call: TRBV28; clone_size: NA; cdr3_length: 15; j_call: TRBJ1-2; cdr3_aa: CASSPNGVSSGGYTF; cdr3_nt: TGTGCCAGCAGCCCCAATGGTGTGTCTTCTGGTGGCTACACCTTC
d_call: TRBD2; v_call: TRBV30; clone_size: NA; cdr3_length: 14; j_call: TRBJ2-3; cdr3_aa: CAWRGQAGADTQYF; cdr3_nt: TGTGCCTGGAGGGGTCAAGCGGGGGCAGATACGCAGTATTTT
d_call: NA; v_call: TRBV22-1; clone_size: NA; cdr3_length: 16; j_call: TRBJ2-6; cdr3_aa: CASSEFAGAGANVLTF; cdr3_nt: TGTGCCAGCAGTGAATTCGCAGGGGCTGGGGCCAACGTCCTGACTTTC
d_call: NA; v_call: TRBV5-1; clone_size: NA; cdr3_length: 15; j_call: TRBJ2-5; cdr3_aa: CASSLEGTAAETQYF; cdr3_nt: TGCGCCAGCAGCTTGGAAGGGACGGCTGCAGAGACCCAGTACTTC
d_call: TRBD2; v_call: TRBV19; clone_size: NA; cdr3_length: 15; j_call: TRBJ2-7; cdr3_aa: CASSPSGGAAYEQYF; cdr3_nt: TGTGCCAGTAGTCCCTCCGGGGGGGCTGCCTACGAGCAGTACTTC
d_call: TRBD1; v_call: TRBV6-8; clone_size: NA; cdr3_length: 16; j_call: TRBJ1-2; cdr3_aa: CASSPGPGTGSNGYTF; cdr3_nt: TGTGCCAGCAGCCCTGGTCCCGGGACAGGGTCAAATGGCTACACCTTC
d_call: NA; v_call: TRBV18; clone_size: NA; cdr3_length: 13; j_call: TRBJ1-1; cdr3_aa: CASSEGRNTEAFF; cdr3_nt: TGTGCCAGCTCGGAGGGGCGGAACACTGAAGCTTTCTTT
d_call: NA; v_call: TRBV10-3; clone_size: NA; cdr3_length: 14; j_call: TRBJ1-5; cdr3_aa: CAISESGGNQPQHF; cdr3_nt: TGTGCCATCAGTGAGTCGGGGGGTAATCAGCCCCAGCATTTT
d_call: TRBD2; v_call: TRBV6-8; clone_size: NA; cdr3_length: 18; j_call: TRBJ2-2; cdr3_aa: CASSYTGTSGGGPRELFF; cdr3_nt: TGTGCCAGCAGTTACACCGGGACTAGCGGGGGAGGTCCACGGGAGCTGTTTTTT
d_call: TRBD1; v_call: TRBV19; clone_size: NA; cdr3_length: 17; j_call: TRBJ1-6; cdr3_aa: CASSILGQPTVNSPLHF; cdr3_nt: TGTGCCAGTAGTATTTTGGGACAGCCCACCGTTAATTCACCCCTCCACTTT
d_call: NA; v_call: TRBV6-8; clone_size: NA; cdr3_length: 17; j_call: TRBJ1-1; cdr3_aa: CASSSTGSRFMNTEAFF; cdr3_nt: TGTGCCAGCAGTTCCACGGGAAGTCGGTTTATGAACACTGAAGCTTTCTTT
d_call: NA; v_call: TRBV14; clone_size: few; cdr3_length: 14; j_call: TRBJ2-2; cdr3_aa: CASSQVGPGGELFF; cdr3_nt: TGTGCCAGCAGCCAAGTCGGCCCCGGCGGGGAGCTGTTTTTT